This TCR beta chain was sequenced in a study of T cell responses to AZD1222 COVID-19 vaccine. Findings of the study overall: Mostly white British, mostly female donors; authors suggested clonal diversity may be underestimated. The study identified only six AZD1222 recipients as seropositive at baseline. Mapped onto spike, vaccine-associated CD4 TCRs spanned it and were dominant at 160-218 and 743-854.

Produced via immunoSEQ multiplex PCR; TCRdb's table is partial and in-frame only. The sample lists about 110,000 clones, about nine tenths occurring once. This clone has only one observation. Its specificity is not known. Trimming took 1 base from V and 0 from J, leaving 8 bases between them. There are 15 residues in the CDR3. Germline V lookup: CDR1 MDHEN, CDR2 SYDVKM. The starting material was peripheral blood, obtained 28 days after the second AZD1222 dose. The TCR originated in an adult who received the AZD1222 COVID-19 vaccine. The rearrangement joins TRBV28 to TRBJ2-3; D gene unclear. CDR3 DNA sequence: TGTGCCAGCAGTTTATCCCGTACTAGCACAGATACGCAGTATTTT. Its protein is CASSLSRTSTDTQYF.